Below, one TCR beta chain is given with its context. This specimen belongs to a study of T-cell reconstitution after alpha-beta-depleted transplantation in children. Germline CDR1 is SGHVS and CDR2 is FNYEAQ. CDR3 length: 16 amino acids. V gave up 5 bases and J gave up 3 bases, with 18 bases separating them. Unique molecular identifiers were incorporated when the TCRbeta library was constructed. TCRdb passed the PCR reads through MiXCR, listing each CDR3 protein once. Among some 490,000 distinct CDR3 sequences, around 12% were seen once, and the ten largest hold about 6%. V and J are TRBV7-6 and TRBJ2-3, with a tentative D call TRBD1 (6 bases). This material consisted of PBMCs from the stem cell graft donor, taken from the stem cell graft. The TCR originated in a human donor who donated a stem cell graft to a child with combined immunodeficiency. In DNA, the CDR3 is TGTGCCAGCAGCAAAAGAGGTTTAACAGGGACAGATACGCAGTATTTT. Its protein product is CASSKRGLTGTDTQYF.